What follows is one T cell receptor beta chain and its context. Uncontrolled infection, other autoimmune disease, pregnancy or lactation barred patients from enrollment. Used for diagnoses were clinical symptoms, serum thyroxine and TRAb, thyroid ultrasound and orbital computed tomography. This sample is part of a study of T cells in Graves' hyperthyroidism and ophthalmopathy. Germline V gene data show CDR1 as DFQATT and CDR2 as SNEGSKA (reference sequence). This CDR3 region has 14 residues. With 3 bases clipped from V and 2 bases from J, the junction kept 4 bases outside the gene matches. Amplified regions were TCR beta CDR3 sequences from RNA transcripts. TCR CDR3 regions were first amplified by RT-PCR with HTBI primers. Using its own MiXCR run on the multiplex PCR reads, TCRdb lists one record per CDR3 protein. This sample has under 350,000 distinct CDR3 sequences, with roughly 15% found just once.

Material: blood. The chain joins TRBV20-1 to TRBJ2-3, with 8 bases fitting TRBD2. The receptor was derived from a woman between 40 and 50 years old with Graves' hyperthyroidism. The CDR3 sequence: CSARTSATTDTQYF. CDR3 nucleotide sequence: TGCAGTGCTAGGACTAGCGCGACCACAGATACGCAGTATTTT.